A selection of T cell receptor beta chains follows, all from one sample in a study of OX40 agonist ivuxolimab in advanced cancers. This table comes from immunoSEQ multiplex PCR, and its TCRdb copy is limited to in-frame clones, with some not included. Altogether over 65,000 clones are present, just over 85% being singletons, with the ten largest covering around 2%. This specimen consisted of CD4+ or CD8+ T cells sorted from blood, obtained in a trial of the OX40 agonist ivuxolimab. These TCRs come from an adult with an advanced solid tumor such as melanoma, head and neck, liver or kidney cancer. Both conserved end residues are part of each CDR3. The D gene is left open where the match is weak. Only part of the rows carry a size: once, few, many, or a class if the clone is expanded.

J gene	clone size	D gene	V gene	CDR3 length	CDR3 protein	CDR3 DNA
TRBJ2-7	NA	TRBD1	TRBV27	15	CASSPLGTGKNEQYF	TGTGCCAGCAGCCCTTTGGGGACAGGCAAAAACGAGCAGTACTTC
TRBJ2-2	NA	TRBD1	TRBV10-3	15	CAISESGRGTGELFF	TGTGCCATCAGTGAGTCCGGCAGGGGGACCGGGGAGCTGTTTTTT
TRBJ2-6	NA	NA	TRBV11-1	13	CASAGFGANVLTF	TGTGCCAGCGCGGGGTTCGGGGCCAACGTCCTGACTTTC
TRBJ2-3	NA	NA	TRBV11-3	12	CASSSDTDTQYF	TGTGCCAGCAGCTCCGACACAGATACGCAGTATTTT
TRBJ1-4	NA	TRBD1	TRBV9	15	CASSSRQGGGEKLFF	TGTGCCAGCAGCTCGCGACAGGGAGGGGGTGAAAAACTGTTTTTT
TRBJ1-1	NA	NA	TRBV7-9	14	CASSEPPGDTEAFF	TGTGCCAGCAGTGAACCCCCGGGGGACACTGAAGCTTTCTTT
TRBJ1-1	NA	NA	TRBV4-1	15	CASSHTQGANTEAFF	TGCGCCAGCAGCCATACACAGGGCGCAAACACTGAAGCTTTCTTT
TRBJ1-5	NA	NA	TRBV6-5	12	CASSYPYQPQHF	TGTGCCAGCAGTTACCCTTATCAGCCCCAGCATTTT
TRBJ1-2	NA	TRBD1	TRBV30	16	CAWSVRSGTGVRGYTF	TGTGCCTGGAGTGTACGCTCCGGGACAGGGGTACGCGGCTACACCTTC
TRBJ1-6	once	TRBD1	TRBV5-1	21	CASSLRRVGQGGAAYNSPLHF	TGCGCCAGCAGCTTAAGACGTGTAGGACAGGGGGGTGCTGCCTATAATTCACCCCTCCACTTT
TRBJ1-1	NA	NA	TRBV5-1	13	CASSAGPDAEAFF	TGCGCCAGCAGCGCCGGACCGGACGCTGAAGCTTTCTTT
TRBJ1-3	NA	NA	TRBV14	14	CASSQIGAGNTIYF	TGTGCCAGCAGCCAAATAGGGGCTGGAAACACCATATATTTT
TRBJ2-3	NA	NA	TRBV11-2	15	CASSLDHRVRDTQYF	TGTGCCAGCAGCTTGGACCACAGGGTCAGAGATACGCAGTATTTT
TRBJ2-7	NA	TRBD1	TRBV11-2	14	CASSSDRVSYEQYF	TGTGCCAGCAGCTCGGACAGGGTAAGCTACGAGCAGTACTTC
TRBJ1-1	NA	TRBD1	TRBV6-5	15	CASSHHDRGRTEAFF	TGTGCCAGCAGCCATCACGACAGGGGGCGAACTGAAGCTTTCTTT
TRBJ2-2	NA	TRBD2	TRBV7-9	17	CASSSPSLADHSGELFF	TGTGCCAGCAGCTCCCCTTCCCTAGCGGATCATAGCGGGGAGCTGTTTTTT
TRBJ1-3	few	NA	TRBV11-2	15	CASSLSNAVGNTIYF	TGTGCCAGCAGTCTTAGCAACGCCGTTGGAAACACCATATATTTT
TRBJ2-3	NA	NA	TRBV15	14	CATGADPSTDTQYF	TGTGCCACCGGGGCAGACCCTAGCACAGATACGCAGTATTTT
TRBJ1-3	NA	NA	TRBV5-1	17	CASSLEGTLDSGNTIYF	TGCGCCAGCAGCTTGGAAGGGACACTAGATTCTGGAAACACCATATATTTT
TRBJ2-7	NA	TRBD1	TRBV9	17	CASSVDAVTGVIREQYF	TGTGCCAGCAGCGTAGATGCTGTGACAGGGGTTATTCGCGAGCAGTACTTC
TRBJ2-3	NA	NA	TRBV5-1	16	CASSLAPGASTDTQYF	TGCGCCAGCAGCTTGGCCCCAGGGGCTAGCACAGATACGCAGTATTTT
TRBJ2-3	NA	NA	TRBV7-9	17	CASSLSLPPQWTDTQYF	TGTGCCAGCAGCTTAAGTCTGCCTCCACAGTGGACAGATACGCAGTATTTT
TRBJ1-2	NA	NA	TRBV5-6	14	CASSVQVAVYGYTF	TGTGCCAGCAGCGTACAGGTAGCAGTCTATGGCTACACCTTC
TRBJ2-2	NA	NA	TRBV28	15	CASSLDYTNTGELFF	TGTGCCAGCAGTTTGGACTATACGAACACCGGGGAGCTGTTTTTT
TRBJ2-7	once	NA	TRBV10-3	13	CAITPGTGYEQYF	TGTGCCATCACCCCCGGGACCGGATACGAGCAGTACTTC
TRBJ2-1	NA	NA	TRBV7-2	16	CASSLAVGRLPDEQFF	TGTGCCAGCAGCTTAGCGGTCGGCAGGCTCCCCGATGAGCAGTTCTTC
TRBJ2-3	NA	TRBD2	TRBV29-1	15	CSGGASGVSTDTQYF	TGCAGCGGGGGGGCTAGCGGGGTGAGCACAGATACGCAGTATTTT
TRBJ2-3	NA	TRBD2	TRBV29-1	17	CSVTGTSGGSSTDTQYF	TGCAGCGTTACCGGGACTAGCGGGGGATCAAGCACAGATACGCAGTATTTT
TRBJ2-2	NA	NA	TRBV6-5	14	CASSVLQGSGELFF	TGTGCCAGCAGTGTGCTACAGGGTTCCGGGGAGCTGTTTTTT
TRBJ1-1	NA	NA	TRBV5-4	15	CASSLGGGRYAEAFF	TGTGCCAGCAGCTTGGGGGGAGGGAGGTACGCTGAAGCTTTCTTT
TRBJ1-3	NA	NA	TRBV30	15	CAWTKTAYAGNTIYF	TGTGCCTGGACAAAGACAGCCTACGCTGGAAACACCATATATTTT
TRBJ2-7	NA	NA	TRBV28	15	CASSLQGGSSYEQYF	TGTGCCAGCAGTTTACAGGGGGGGAGCTCCTACGAGCAGTACTTC
TRBJ2-5	NA	NA	TRBV6-5	15	CASSYFQGLMETQYF	TGTGCCAGCAGTTACTTTCAGGGGCTAATGGAGACCCAGTACTTC
TRBJ2-5	NA	NA	TRBV5-5	14	CASSFLADQETQYF	TGTGCCAGCAGCTTTTTAGCGGATCAAGAGACCCAGTACTTC
TRBJ2-1	NA	TRBD1	TRBV6-1	12	CASSDWDSQEFF	TGTGCCAGCAGTGACTGGGACAGCCAGGAGTTCTTC
TRBJ1-2	NA	NA	TRBV2	13	CASSDLSEYGYTF	TGTGCCAGCAGTGATCTGTCCGAATATGGCTACACCTTC
TRBJ2-5	NA	NA	TRBV7-2	15	CASSLARGAAETQYF	TGTGCCAGCAGCTTAGCGAGGGGGGCGGCTGAGACCCAGTACTTC
TRBJ2-3	NA	NA	TRBV7-2	15	CASSEAVRGFDTQYF	TGTGCCAGCAGCGAGGCGGTGAGGGGCTTCGATACGCAGTATTTT
TRBJ2-5	NA	NA	TRBV29-1	15	CSVEDLGRPGGTQYF	TGCAGCGTTGAAGATCTCGGTCGACCCGGAGGGACCCAGTACTTC
TRBJ2-3	once	TRBD2	TRBV2	16	CASNPGLAGGYDTQYF	TGTGCCAGCAACCCCGGACTAGCGGGGGGGTACGATACGCAGTATTTT